This T cell receptor beta chain was sequenced for a study of blood T cells in healthy people across ages. Worth noting for this clonotype: The antigen is not known.

Findings of the study overall: As age increased, TCR beta diversity per million T cells fell in a roughly linear fashion.

Caucasian, healthy and from Russia, the donors were aged between roughly 6 and 95. The second PCR ran about 6 to 12 cycles with a sample-barcoded 5' primer and J-beta primers. Each cDNA molecule was tagged by a template-switch adaptor that had 12 random nucleotides. TCRdb passed the 5' RACE reads through MiXCR, listing each CDR3 protein once. The data contain more than 550,000 distinct CDR3 sequences, 22% of them singletons. What was sequenced was blood. The sequence was obtained from a man in his 70s in good health.

The CDR3 region is CASSPMKGVFSEKLFF. The CDR3 region has the DNA TGTGCCAGCAGCCCAATGAAGGGGGTCTTCTCTGAAAAACTGTTTTTT. The chain joins TRBV14 to TRBJ1-4; D may be TRBD1 (6 bases). Trimming pared 4 bases from V and 7 bases from J, leaving 19 bases between. CDR1 SGHDN and CDR2 FVKESK come from the germline V gene. The CDR3 contains 16 residues.